This TCR beta chain was recovered during a study of T-cell reconstitution after alpha-beta-depleted transplantation in children (dated by TCRdb to 2016 to 2017). About the study as a whole: T-cell immune reconstitution after TCRalphabeta/CD19-depleted allogeneic hematopoietic cell transplantation in children was quantitatively tracked in the study by means of TCR repertoire profiling.

Library preparation was by PCR. Sequencing instrument: Illumina HiSeq 2500. TCR library preparation used molecular barcoding, with unique molecular identifiers applied to normalize quantification of the TCRbeta repertoire. TCRdb reran the public reads through fastp at Q25 and MiXCR, keeping productive beta chains. CDR3 protein sequences are deduplicated, and each keeps its most common genes and DNA. This sample has a few hundred thousand distinct CDR3 sequences in its table, and about a sixth of those were observed once. The ten largest clones add up to under 30% of the sample. The germline V gene gives CDR1 as LGHNA and CDR2 as YNFKEQ. The CDR3, from cysteine to phenylalanine, totals 13 residues. CDR3 DNA is the only sequence kept; it has 39 bases, read in frame from the first base. V drops 1 base and J drops 4 bases, leaving 5 bases in between. This specimen's treatment or condition label, interpreted: allogeneic hematopoietic cell transplantation with graft depleted of TCRalphabeta T cells and CD19 B cells. Transplant recipients were children who received TCRalphabeta/CD19-depleted allogeneic hematopoietic cell grafts.

Concerning this clonotype: Its antigen is currently not known. The sample holds no much larger clone one base away, and base qualities are not on file.

What the authors observed across the whole study: Apparently early alphabetaT-cell count recovery about two months after transplant reportedly relied on only several hundred rapidly expanded clones derived from non-depleted graft cells. In some patients, high TCRbeta diversity at day 60 was attributed to recipient T cells and intrathymic progenitors that had survived conditioning. Over subsequent months, a decline in hyperexpanded clone frequencies was noted, and after one year, T-cell counts and TCRbeta diversity were mostly ascribed to newly produced T cells.

The receptor comes from a boy in the first two years of life who had a stem cell transplant for Wiskott-Aldrich syndrome, so the T cells may come from the graft donor. This sequence uses TRBV4-2 and TRBJ2-1; the D gene cannot be resolved reliably. Material: PBMCs, mostly from graft donor cells, obtained 360 days after TCRalphabeta/CD19-depleted stem cell transplant. The CDR3 region: CASSQVTYNEQFF. The nucleotide sequence reads TGTGCCAGCAGCCAAGTAACTTACAATGAGCAGTTCTTC.